The 25 T cell receptor beta chains presented below share a single source sample, sequenced in a study of blood T cell repertoires in COVID-19. Method: immunoSEQ multiplex PCR; TCRdb's copy keeps in-frame clones and lacks some. The sample shows approximately 25,000 clones, around 70% of them seen only once. Sequencing was performed on peripheral blood. The receptors stem from an elderly woman with acute or convalescent COVID-19.

The chain has TRBV9 and TRBJ2-3; no firm D call. The CDR3 runs to 11 residues. Trimming removed 4 bases at V and 6 bases at J, with 6 bases between. Germline CDR1 and CDR2: SGDLS and YYNGEE. In nucleotides, the CDR3 is TGTGCCAGCAGCAGCTCTGATACGCAGTATTTT. Encoded protein: CASSSSDTQYF.

The rearrangement links TRBV2 to TRBJ1-1; D is undetermined. Germline V lookup: CDR1 SNHLY, CDR2 FYNNEI. CDR3 length: 11 residues. Trimming stripped 4 bases from V and 10 bases from J, with 10 bases between. The DNA for the CDR3 is TGTGCCAGCAGTGGAGGCGTGGGAGCTTTCTTT. This encodes CASSGGVGAFF.

The chain links TRBV6-5 to TRBJ1-1, with 9 bases that match TRBD1. J lost 8 bases, V lost 7 bases, and 8 bases had no gene match. CDR1 is MNHEY and CDR2 is SVGAGI in the germline V gene. This CDR3 region has 13 residues. CDR3 in amino acids: CASTPGTGREAFF. The CDR3 nucleotides read TGTGCCAGCACCCCCGGGACAGGGCGGGAAGCTTTCTTT.

The chain employs TRBV7-8 and TRBJ2-7; 9 bases are shared with TRBD2. Germline trimming cut 2 bases from V and 2 bases from J; bases unmatched to any gene: 4. Germline CDR1 reads SGHVS; CDR2 reads FQNEAQ. The CDR3 is 15 residues long. This CDR3 is CASSLTLAGTYEQYF. Here the CDR3 DNA reads TGTGCCAGCAGCTTAACCCTAGCGGGGACCTACGAGCAGTACTTC.

The J gene is TRBJ2-7, the V gene TRBV6-1; tentatively, D is TRBD1 (5 bases). Trimming took off 2 bases at V and 2 bases at J, with 19 bases between the two ends. This CDR3 has 17 residues. Looked up from germline, CDR1 is MNHNS and CDR2 is SASEGT. The CDR3 region is CASSEPAGQTPPYEQYF. The CDR3 DNA is TGTGCCAGCAGTGAACCGGCAGGGCAAACCCCTCCCTACGAGCAGTACTTC.

The chain employs TRBV7-2 and TRBJ1-1, with D perhaps TRBD1 (6 bases). V was pared by 4 bases and J by 3 bases, with 15 bases between. Germline CDR1 reads SGHTA; CDR2 reads FQGNSA. The CDR3 runs to 15 residues. Here the CDR3 reads CASSSPLQGDTEAFF. DNA of the CDR3: TGTGCCAGCAGCTCACCCTTACAGGGAGACACTGAAGCTTTCTTT.

The V gene is TRBV14, the J gene TRBJ1-4; 8 bases agree with TRBD1. With V trimmed by 5 bases and J by 8 bases, 4 bases remained unmatched. The germline CDR1 and CDR2 sequences are SGHDN and FVKESK. CDR3 size: 13 residues. CDR3 protein: CASSARQGEKLFF. The CDR3 DNA reads as TGTGCCAGCAGCGCTCGACAGGGGGAAAAACTGTTTTTT.

The rearrangement joins TRBV11-2 to TRBJ1-1; TRBD1 might be the D (5 bases). CDR1 is SGHAT and CDR2 is FQNNGV in the germline V gene. There are 13 residues in the CDR3. V lost 1 base and J 5 bases, leaving 8 bases between the germline ends. CDR3 region: CASSLGRGTEAFF. CDR3 nucleotide sequence: TGTGCCAGCAGCTTAGGTCGGGGGACTGAAGCTTTCTTT.

The chain recombines TRBV6-2 or TRBV6-3 with TRBJ1-5, with D maybe TRBD1 (6 bases). The CDR3 consists of 14 residues. Trimming removed 0 bases from V and 8 bases from J, with 11 bases in between. Germline lookup yields CDR1 MNHEY and CDR2 SVGEGT. CDR3 DNA: TGTGCCAGCAGTTACTCGCCAGGGGTGAAGCCCCAGCATTTT. Translating gives CASSYSPGVKPQHF.

The chain combines TRBV3-1 (or the pseudogene TRBV3-2) with TRBJ2-7, with 7 nucleotides matching TRBD1. J lost 0 bases, V lost 3 bases, and 8 bases had no gene match. This CDR3 contains 16 residues. Germline CDR1 is LGHDT and CDR2 is YNNKEL (reference sequence). The chain's CDR3 is CASSHLDRLSSYEQYF. The CDR3 DNA follows: TGTGCCAGCAGCCATCTGGACAGGTTGAGCTCCTACGAGCAGTACTTC.

The V and J genes are TRBV10-1 and TRBJ2-7, with 8 bases that match TRBD1. The V segment lost 4 bases and the J segment 6 bases; nucleotides outside the gene matches: 5. The germline CDR1 and CDR2 sequences are WNHNN and SYGVQD (reference sequence). This CDR3 spans 13 amino acids. In nucleotides, the CDR3 is TGCGCCAGCAGTGGGACAGGGTTTGGCGAGCAGTACTTC. It yields the protein CASSGTGFGEQYF.

J is TRBJ1-5 and V is TRBV18; weak D call: TRBD1 (6 bases). Per the germline V gene, CDR1 is KGHSH and CDR2 is LQKENI. V shed 3 bases and J shed 4 bases, with 16 bases lying between them. The CDR3 sequence is 16 residues long. CDR3 DNA: TGTGCCAGCTCACCCCAGGGGCCCAGGGTAAATCAGCCCCAGCATTTT. This translates into CASSPQGPRVNQPQHF.

This clone was observed a few times. This rearrangement joins TRBV2 to TRBJ2-2, with a tentative D call TRBD2 (5 bases). The CDR3 loop spans 15 amino acids. The germline CDR1 and CDR2 sequences are SNHLY and FYNNEI. V dropped 6 bases and J dropped 1 base, with 12 bases sitting between them. The chain's CDR3 is CASSRTRGNTGELFF. Here the CDR3 DNA reads TGTGCCAGCAGCCGGACTCGAGGGAACACCGGGGAGCTGTTTTTT.

This clone was detected only a few times. The genes are TRBV2 and TRBJ1-2; 7 bases align to TRBD1. Germline-derived CDR1 and CDR2 are SNHLY and FYNNEI. J was trimmed by 1 base and V by 7 bases; bases with no gene match: 12. The CDR3 length is 16 residues. CDR3 DNA: TGTGCCAGCAACGGACCCGGACAGGCTCATAACTATGGCTACACCTTC. Protein sequence: CASNGPGQAHNYGYTF. Combining the CDR3 with reference TRBV2 and TRBJ1-2 gives the whole variable domain EPEVTQTPSHQVTQMGQEVILRCVPISNHLYFYWYRQILGQKVEFLVSFYNNEISEKSEIFDDQFSVERPDGSNFTLKIRSTKLEDSAMYFCASNGPGQAHNYGYTFGSGTRLTVV.

The rearrangement joins TRBV30 to TRBJ1-2; TRBD1 matches at 8 bases. Germline-derived CDR1 and CDR2 are GTSNPN and SVGIG (reference sequence). J was trimmed by 3 bases and V by 4 bases; bases with no gene match: 13. CDR3 length: 16 residues. DNA for the CDR3: TGTGCCTGGATCCCTATGCCAGGGGGCGCGGACTATGGCTACACCTTC. Amino acid sequence: CAWIPMPGGADYGYTF.

This clone showed up many times. The V call is TRBV6-2 or TRBV6-3, the J call TRBJ2-1, with a weak D call TRBD2 (5 bases). The CDR3 contains 16 residues. The germline gives CDR1 MNHEY, CDR2 SVGEGT. Trimming took 0 bases from V and 4 from J, leaving 13 bases between them. The DNA for the CDR3 is TGTGCCAGCAGTTACTCGAGCCTGAGCGGATACAATGAGCAGTTCTTC. Amino acid sequence: CASSYSSLSGYNEQFF.

The chain is built from TRBV2 and TRBJ2-7, with D possibly being TRBD1 (6 bases). This CDR3 contains 14 residues. Germline CDR1 SNHLY, CDR2 FYNNEI. Trimming removed 5 bases at V and 2 bases at J, with 13 bases between. As DNA, the CDR3 is TGTGCCAGCAGTCCACAGGGTTTGGCCTACGAGCAGTACTTC. Translated: CASSPQGLAYEQYF.

This clone was counted only a few times. The rearrangement joins TRBV14 to TRBJ1-6; D perhaps matches TRBD1 (5 bases). This CDR3 spans 15 amino acids. CDR1 is SGHDN and CDR2 is FVKESK in the germline V gene. Trimming removed 4 bases at V and 7 bases at J, with 14 bases between. Here the CDR3 DNA reads TGTGCCAGCAGCCGGACATTTGTTGTGAATTCACCCCTCCACTTT. Its protein product is CASSRTFVVNSPLHF.

J is TRBJ1-1 and V is TRBV15; 8 bases are a match to TRBD1. The J segment lost 12 bases and the V segment lost 1 base, leaving 7 bases of the junction unmatched. Germline V gene data show CDR1 as LNHNV and CDR2 as YYDKDF (reference sequence). The CDR3 spans 13 residues. The CDR3 loop reads CATSRGEDRASFF. DNA of the CDR3: TGTGCCACCAGCAGAGGAGAGGACAGGGCGTCTTTCTTT.

The chain uses TRBV28 and TRBJ2-7; 8 nucleotides align to TRBD2. J was trimmed by 1 base and V by 2 bases; bases with no gene match: 10. The germline V gene has CDR1 MDHEN and CDR2 SYDVKM. The CDR3 runs to 17 residues. DNA of the CDR3: TGTGCCAGCAGTTTACCTTCCCTGGCTAGCGGGTCCTACGAGCAGTACTTC. This sequence encodes CASSLPSLASGSYEQYF.

V gene TRBV19 combines with J gene TRBJ1-3; D is possibly TRBD1 (5 bases). Trimming stripped 3 bases from V and 3 bases from J, with 9 bases between. The CDR3 has 14 residues. Germline lookup yields CDR1 LNHDA and CDR2 SQIVND (reference sequence). CDR3 coding DNA: TGTGCCAGTAGTATCTCCAGGGATGGAAACACCATATATTTT. It codes for CASSISRDGNTIYF.

The DNA of the CDR3 is TGTGCCAGCCGGGGAGGGATAGGCAATCAGCCCCAGCATTTT. Amino acids: CASRGGIGNQPQHF. The gene calls are TRBV2 and TRBJ1-5; D is undetermined. This CDR3 has 14 residues. The V and J ends lost 8 bases and 2 bases respectively, with 13 bases between them. Germline-derived CDR1 and CDR2 are SNHLY and FYNNEI.

This sequence joins TRBV7-9 and TRBJ2-5; 8 bases map to TRBD2. Trimming removed 1 base from V and 4 bases from J; junction bases left unmatched: 5. The CDR3 is made up of 15 amino acids. Germline V CDR1 and CDR2: SEHNR, FQNEAQ (reference sequence). As DNA, the CDR3 is TGTGCCAGCAGCTTAGGGCTAGCGGGTGGAGAGACCCAGTACTTC. It yields the protein CASSLGLAGGETQYF.

This clone turned up a few times. The chain is built from TRBV18 and TRBJ1-1; 7 bases line up with TRBD1. With 5 bases clipped from V and 3 bases from J, the junction kept 18 bases outside the gene matches. The CDR3 loop spans 18 amino acids. Germline V CDR1 and CDR2: KGHSH, LQKENI. CDR3 in DNA: TGTGCCAGCTCATCTACCCCGACAGGGATTGGTTCATACACTGAAGCTTTCTTT. Amino acid sequence: CASSSTPTGIGSYTEAFF.

This clone was counted many times. J is TRBJ1-2 and V is TRBV18; perhaps TRBD1 as D (6 bases). This CDR3 has 15 residues. Germline assignment: CDR1 KGHSH and CDR2 LQKENI. Trimming shortened V by 2 bases and J by 3 bases, and 13 bases separated the two germline ends. The DNA for the CDR3 is TGTGCCAGCTCACCAATGGCAGGGGTGGACTATGGCTACACCTTC. Protein sequence: CASSPMAGVDYGYTF.